The rows below give T cell receptor beta chains drawn from one sample of a study of blood T cell repertoires in COVID-19. Libraries were prepared by immunoSEQ multiplex PCR; TCRdb keeps only in-frame clonotypes and omits some of them. This table has approximately 160,000 clones, approximately 79% appearing once. The sample was PBMCs or T cells enriched from blood (not recorded which). The receptors originated from a man aged 50 to 59 who had recovered from COVID-19. Each CDR3 is given with its conserved first and last residue.

cdr3_length v_call cdr3_aa
15 TRBV7-9 CASSFVGQGDTEAFF
13 TRBV4-1 CASSQDRGGELFF
14 TRBV2 CASTAGPTNEKLFF
12 TRBV2 CASDRPNTEAFF
13 TRBV19 CASSRGFQETQYF
16 TRBV5-1 CASSLAGTGVTDTQYF
13 TRBV19 CASSTTGVYEQYF
19 TRBV3-1/TRBV3-2 CASSQMALRGQRLTDTQYF
15 TRBV27 CASTPGGYNTGELFF
14 TRBV7-2 CASSRGVGTGELFF
14 TRBV19 CASSTDTVRTEAFF
16 TRBV3-1/TRBV3-2 CASSQVQGTGYHGYTF
17 TRBV18 CASSPRQGSSYLYGYTF
20 TRBV4-2 CASSQDEHRSEKLYNSPLHF
16 TRBV4-3 CASSQGRQGVVNEQFF
14 TRBV7-2 CASSANRGGYGYTF
16 TRBV6-2/TRBV6-3 CASSSPRGRMNTEAFF
15 TRBV5-4 CASSSGGANPGELFF
17 TRBV27 CASSHRTSGGFPYEQYF
14 TRBV18 CASSPSTGGTEAFF
14 TRBV5-1 CASSSGTSEGTQYF
15 TRBV2 CASTRTGGDNSPLHF
15 TRBV6-5 CASSPTTGVAYEQYF
15 TRBV7-3 CASSPMGTGPYEQYF
13 TRBV2 CASSEARDRELFF
15 TRBV7-2 CASSLGGGVGEKLFF
15 TRBV18 CASSSQGSRNQPQHF
15 TRBV5-1 CASSLSLAGDNEQFF
17 TRBV7-3 CASSLQGQGTNTGELFF
16 TRBV9 CASSVGSSGGEETQYF
12 TRBV19 CASSLTQGAAFF
13 TRBV9 CASSVGRNSPLHF
13 TRBV5-1 CASSLAPGETQYF
15 TRBV30 CAWETTGSGTDTQYF
13 TRBV6-5 CASTPRGRNEQFF
16 TRBV9 CASSVVAGETSRGYTF
15 TRBV6-2/TRBV6-3 CASSFPTTGPQPQHF
15 TRBV7-2 CASSLQGGTSYEQYF
16 TRBV21-1 CASSNRGHPSTDTQYF
16 TRBV6-6 CASSYSGGSGGREQYF
15 TRBV7-2 CASTPRPGGSYEQYF
13 TRBV11-2 CASSLGNNYEQYF
15 TRBV6-2/TRBV6-3 CASSRSGQVSPGYTF
15 TRBV7-2 CASSLQALAKNIQYF
16 TRBV18 CASSPLGQGGNTEAFF
16 TRBV18 CASSPIRTAPNYGYTF
15 TRBV18 CASSPMGQGDSPLHF
15 TRBV7-8 CASSLGGGAPYEQYF
13 TRBV5-1 CASSLGGGSGYTF
14 TRBV5-1 CASRLESGTDTQYF
13 TRBV5-1 CASRTMESEKLFF
17 TRBV7-9 CASSLGLSGQGVDEQFF
13 TRBV2 CASVPTGFYGYTF
16 TRBV5-5 CASSLGVGQGYEKLFF